The entry below gives a single TCR beta chain sequence along with its context. The source of the sample is a study of blood T cell repertoires in COVID-19. In the study overall: COVID-19 samples, acute and convalescent, were from the United States, Italy and Spain.

Under the authors' procedure: Nucleated cell number was recorded as an estimate derived from reference gene primer amplification. The method was immunoSEQ multiplex PCR; TCRdb's version includes in-frame clones alone and lacks a portion of them. V and J calls and clone size are as listed in that table; D and trimming were resolved from the DNA. The sample yields around 480,000 clones, about 91% seen once. Followed over time, Seattle patients had been enrolled while infection was active. The trim removed 4 bases at V and 3 bases at J, leaving 4 bases unmatched. The CDR3 is 15 residues long. CDR1 is KGHDR and CDR2 is SFDVKD in the germline V gene.

What was sequenced was peripheral blood. The receptor was isolated from a woman aged 45-65 years with COVID-19, enrolled during active disease. The chain is built from TRBV24-1 and TRBJ2-4; 8 bases map to TRBD1. The CDR3 DNA is TGTGCCACCAGTGAGACAGGGGTCGGCAAAAACATTCAGTACTTC. It codes for CATSETGVGKNIQYF.